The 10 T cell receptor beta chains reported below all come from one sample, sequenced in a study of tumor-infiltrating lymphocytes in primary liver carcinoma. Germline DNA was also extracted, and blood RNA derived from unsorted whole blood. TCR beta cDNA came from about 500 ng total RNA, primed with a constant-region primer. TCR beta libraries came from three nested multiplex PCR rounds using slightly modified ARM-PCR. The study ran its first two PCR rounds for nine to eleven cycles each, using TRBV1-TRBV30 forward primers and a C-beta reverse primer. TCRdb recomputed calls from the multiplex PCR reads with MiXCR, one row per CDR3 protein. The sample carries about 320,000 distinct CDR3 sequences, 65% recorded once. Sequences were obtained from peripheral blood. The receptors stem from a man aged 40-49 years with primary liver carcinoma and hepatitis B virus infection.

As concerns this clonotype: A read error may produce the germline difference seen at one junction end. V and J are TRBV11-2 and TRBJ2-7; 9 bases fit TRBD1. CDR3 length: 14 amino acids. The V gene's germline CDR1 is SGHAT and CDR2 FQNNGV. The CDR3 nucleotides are TGTGACAGCAGCTATCCCGGGACAGGGTCCGAACAGTACTTC. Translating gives CDSSYPGTGSEQYF.

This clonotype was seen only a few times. The DNA for the CDR3 is TGTGCCATCACCCGTACCGACTCTGGAAACACCATATATTTT. Protein: CAITRTDSGNTIYF. The chain links TRBV10-3 to TRBJ1-3, with no clear D. Germline values: CDR1 ENHRY, CDR2 SYGVKD. With 7 bases removed from V and 0 bases from J, the gap between germline ends came to 10 bases. This CDR3 is 14 amino acids long.

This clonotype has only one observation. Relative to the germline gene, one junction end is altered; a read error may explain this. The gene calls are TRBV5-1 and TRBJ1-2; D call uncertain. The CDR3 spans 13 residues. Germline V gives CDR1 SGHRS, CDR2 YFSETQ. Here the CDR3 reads CASILASEYGYTF. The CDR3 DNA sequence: TGCGCCAGCATCTTGGCGTCAGAGTATGGCTACACCTTC.

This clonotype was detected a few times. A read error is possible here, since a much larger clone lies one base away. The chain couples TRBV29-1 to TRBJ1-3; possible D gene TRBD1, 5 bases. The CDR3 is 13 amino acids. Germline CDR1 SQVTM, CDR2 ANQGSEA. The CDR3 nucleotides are TGCATCGTAGTGGGACTCTCTGGAAACACCATATATTTT. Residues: CIVVGLSGNTIYF.

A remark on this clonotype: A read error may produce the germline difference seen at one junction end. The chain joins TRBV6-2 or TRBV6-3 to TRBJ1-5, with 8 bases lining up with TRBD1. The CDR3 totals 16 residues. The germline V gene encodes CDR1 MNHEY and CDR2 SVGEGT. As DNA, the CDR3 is TGTGCCAGCAGTTATCCTGGACAGGGCTTTAATCAGTCCCAGCATTTT. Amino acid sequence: CASSYPGQGFNQSQHF.

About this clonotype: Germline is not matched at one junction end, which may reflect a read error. The CDR3 spells CASGQLSLSGANVLTF. CDR3 coding DNA: TGCGCCAGCGGCCAATTATCGCTCTCTGGGGCCAACGTCCTGACTTTC. The chain recombines TRBV4-1 with TRBJ2-6; D gene uncertain. Germline V gives CDR1 MGHRA, CDR2 YSYEKL. The CDR3 is 16 residues long.

The CDR3 reads CASSLALNRQGSGNTIYF. The CDR3 DNA reads TGTGCCAGCAGCTTGGCCCTTAATAGACAGGGATCCGGAAACACCATATATTTT. The chain links TRBV5-4 to TRBJ1-3, with TRBD1 matching over 7 bases. The V gene end was trimmed by 0 bases and the J gene end by 4 bases; junction bases not matched to a gene: 13. Germline CDR1 SGHNT, CDR2 YYREEE (reference sequence). The CDR3 runs 18 residues.

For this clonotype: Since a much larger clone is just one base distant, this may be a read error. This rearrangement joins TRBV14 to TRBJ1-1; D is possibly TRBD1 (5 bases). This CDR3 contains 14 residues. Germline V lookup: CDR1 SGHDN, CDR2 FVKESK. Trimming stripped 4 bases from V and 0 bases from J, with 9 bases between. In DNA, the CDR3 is TGTGCCAGCAGCCGCTCAGGGATGAACACTGAAGCTTTCTTT. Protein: CASSRSGMNTEAFF.

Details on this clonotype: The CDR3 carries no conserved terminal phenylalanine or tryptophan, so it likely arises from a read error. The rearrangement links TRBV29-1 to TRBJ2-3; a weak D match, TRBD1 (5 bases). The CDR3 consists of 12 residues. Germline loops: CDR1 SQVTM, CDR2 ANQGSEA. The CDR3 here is CSVETPGDTQYI. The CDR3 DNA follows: TGCAGTGTTGAGACTCCAGGGGATACGCAGTATATT.

The CDR3 DNA sequence: TGCAGCGTTTGCGACAGAAGCTTTGGAAACACCATATATTTT. This codes for CSVCDRSFGNTIYF. The chain employs TRBV29-1 and TRBJ1-3, with D possibly matching TRBD1 (5 bases). Germline V gene data show CDR1 as SQVTM and CDR2 as ANQGSEA. CDR3 length: 14 residues. V dropped 5 bases and J dropped 3 bases, with 14 bases sitting between them.